This T cell receptor beta chain came from a study of blood T cell repertoires in COVID-19. Overall study: Samples representing acute and convalescent COVID-19 were sourced from the United States, Italy and Spain. Nucleic acid was either cDNA or gDNA, and it came from T cells, B-cell-depleted T cells, or PBMCs.

How the authors handled the data: Reference gene primer amplification gave nucleated cell count estimates. The table came from immunoSEQ multiplex PCR; TCRdb's copy has only in-frame clones and leaves some out. The DNA gave D and trimming, while V, J and clone size come from that table. The sample includes about 73,000 clones, roughly 84% of them seen just once. This CDR3 is built from 13 residues. Germline V gene data show CDR1 as MDHEN and CDR2 as SYDVKM. The V end was cut by 5 bases, the J end by 2 bases, with 9 bases between. The genes are TRBV28 and TRBJ1-2; D is uncertain. The sequencing sample was made of peripheral blood. The TCR sequence derives from a man of 80 years or more with active or convalescent COVID-19. The CDR3 protein is CASSGGRNYGYTF. In DNA, the CDR3 is TGTGCCAGCAGTGGAGGACGGAACTATGGCTACACCTTC.